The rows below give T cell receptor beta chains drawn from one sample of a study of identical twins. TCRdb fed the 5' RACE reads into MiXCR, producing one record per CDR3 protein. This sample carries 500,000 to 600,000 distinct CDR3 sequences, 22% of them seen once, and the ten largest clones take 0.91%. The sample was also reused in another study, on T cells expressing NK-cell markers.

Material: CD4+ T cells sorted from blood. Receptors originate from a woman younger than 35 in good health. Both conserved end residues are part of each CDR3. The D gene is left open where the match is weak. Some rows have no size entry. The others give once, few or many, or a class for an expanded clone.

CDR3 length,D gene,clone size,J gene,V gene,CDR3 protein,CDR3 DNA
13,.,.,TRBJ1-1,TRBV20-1,CSAPGPMNTEAFF,TGCAGTGCCCCAGGCCCTATGAACACTGAAGCTTTCTTT
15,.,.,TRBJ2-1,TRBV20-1,CSARGPELGYNEQFF,TGCAGTGCTAGAGGACCGGAATTAGGGTACAATGAGCAGTTCTTC
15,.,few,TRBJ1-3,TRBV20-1,CSASNPTVSGNTIYF,TGCAGTGCTTCCAATCCCACGGTCTCTGGAAACACCATATATTTT
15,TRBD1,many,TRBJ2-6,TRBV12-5,CASGPGGSGANVLTF,TGTGCTAGTGGTCCAGGGGGCTCTGGGGCCAACGTCCTGACTTTC
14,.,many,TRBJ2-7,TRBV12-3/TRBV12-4,CASSPFRVGYEQYF,TGTGCCAGCAGCCCCTTTCGCGTGGGGTACGAGCAGTACTTC
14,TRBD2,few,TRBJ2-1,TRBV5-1,CASSSGGPGNEQFF,TGCGCCAGCAGCTCGGGGGGGCCTGGGAATGAGCAGTTCTTC
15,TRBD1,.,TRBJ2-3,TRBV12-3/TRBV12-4,CASRTGASSTDTQYF,TGTGCCAGCAGGACAGGGGCGAGTAGTACAGATACGCAGTATTTT
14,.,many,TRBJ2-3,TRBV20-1,CSARTPVAPDTQYF,TGCAGTGCTAGGACGCCGGTAGCCCCAGATACGCAGTATTTT
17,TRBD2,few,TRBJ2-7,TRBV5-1,CASSPTIGTSGVYEQYF,TGCGCCAGCAGCCCTACAATCGGGACTAGCGGAGTATACGAGCAGTACTTC
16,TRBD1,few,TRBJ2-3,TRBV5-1,CASRSTGGSSTDTQYF,TGCGCCAGCAGATCGACAGGGGGCTCTAGCACAGATACGCAGTATTTT
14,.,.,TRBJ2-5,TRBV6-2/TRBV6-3,CASSGGGLGETQYF,TGTGCCAGCTCTGGCGGTGGCCTTGGAGAGACCCAGTACTTC
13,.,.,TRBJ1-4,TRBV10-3,CAINGQLNEKLFF,TGTGCCATCAACGGACAGCTCAATGAAAAACTGTTTTTT
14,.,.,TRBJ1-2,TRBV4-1,CASSQPTRGGGYTF,TGCGCCAGCAGCCAACCGACAAGGGGTGGTGGCTACACCTTC
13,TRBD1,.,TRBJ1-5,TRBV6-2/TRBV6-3,CASSYAPGGPQHF,TGTGCCAGCAGTTACGCGCCAGGGGGGCCCCAGCATTTT
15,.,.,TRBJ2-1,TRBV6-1,CASSQPPGQNNEQFF,TGTGCCAGCAGCCAACCCCCGGGACAAAACAATGAGCAGTTCTTC
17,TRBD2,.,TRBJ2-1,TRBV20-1,CSARDVVAGGVYNEQFF,TGCAGTGCTAGAGATGTGGTAGCGGGGGGAGTTTACAATGAGCAGTTCTTC
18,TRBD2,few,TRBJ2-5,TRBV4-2,CASSQDYRGGPVRETQYF,TGTGCCAGCAGCCAAGATTACCGGGGGGGCCCCGTGCGAGAGACCCAGTACTTC
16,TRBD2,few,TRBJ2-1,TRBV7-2,CASSLRLAGVGNEQFF,TGTGCCAGCAGCCTGAGACTAGCTGGGGTGGGGAATGAGCAGTTCTTC
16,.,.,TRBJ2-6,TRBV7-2,CASSSKGGDWANVLTF,TGTGCCAGCAGCTCCAAGGGGGGCGATTGGGCCAACGTCCTGACTTTC
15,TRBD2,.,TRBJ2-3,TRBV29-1,CSVVTSGASTDTQYF,TGCAGCGTTGTAACTAGCGGGGCCAGCACAGATACGCAGTATTTT
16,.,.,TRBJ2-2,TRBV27,CASSGWGRGRTGELFF,TGTGCCAGCAGTGGCTGGGGACGAGGACGTACCGGGGAGCTGTTTTTT
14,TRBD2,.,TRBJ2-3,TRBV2,CATRTSGRADTQYF,TGTGCCACTCGGACTAGCGGGAGGGCAGATACGCAGTATTTT
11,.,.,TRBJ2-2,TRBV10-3,CATGPAGELFF,TGTGCCACCGGACCGGCGGGGGAGCTGTTTTTT
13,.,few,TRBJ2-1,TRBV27,CASSFRDPKEQFF,TGTGCCAGCAGTTTCAGGGATCCGAAAGAGCAGTTCTTC
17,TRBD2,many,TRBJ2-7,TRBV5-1,CASSFQPGLAGRDEQYF,TGCGCCAGCAGCTTTCAACCGGGACTAGCGGGAAGGGACGAGCAGTACTTC
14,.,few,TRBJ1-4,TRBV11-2,CASSPFLGTEKLFF,TGTGCCAGCAGCCCCTTTCTCGGGACAGAAAAACTGTTTTTT
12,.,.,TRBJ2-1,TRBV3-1,CASSLPDHEQFF,TGTGCCAGCAGCCTCCCAGACCATGAGCAGTTCTTC
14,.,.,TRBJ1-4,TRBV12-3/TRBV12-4,CASSLAPGGEKLFF,TGTGCCAGCAGTTTGGCTCCCGGAGGGGAAAAACTGTTTTTT
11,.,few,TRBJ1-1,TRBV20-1,CSARGGPEAFF,TGCAGTGCTAGAGGTGGACCCGAAGCTTTCTTT
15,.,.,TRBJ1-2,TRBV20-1,CSAVSDQTGIYGYTF,TGCAGTGCCGTAAGTGACCAGACAGGAATTTATGGCTACACCTTC
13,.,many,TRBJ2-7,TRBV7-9,CASSLSQPYEQYF,TGTGCCAGCAGCTTAAGTCAACCATACGAGCAGTACTTC
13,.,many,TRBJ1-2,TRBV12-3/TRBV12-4,CASSPQGSYGYTF,TGTGCCAGCAGTCCGCAGGGGTCCTATGGCTACACCTTC
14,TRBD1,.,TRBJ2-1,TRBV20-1,CSARGDRVYNEQFF,TGCAGTGCTCGGGGAGACAGGGTCTACAATGAGCAGTTCTTC
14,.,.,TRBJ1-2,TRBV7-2,CASSYRQEWEGYTF,TGTGCCAGCAGCTACCGACAGGAATGGGAAGGCTACACCTTC
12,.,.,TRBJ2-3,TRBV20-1,CSAKPLESTQYF,TGCAGTGCTAAGCCGCTAGAAAGTACGCAGTATTTT
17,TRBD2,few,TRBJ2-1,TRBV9,CASSLRLAGGQDNEQFF,TGTGCCAGCAGCCTCCGACTAGCGGGGGGCCAGGACAATGAGCAGTTCTTC
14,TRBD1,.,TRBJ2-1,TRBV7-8,CASSSGQGSHEQFF,TGTGCCAGCAGCTCGGGACAGGGGTCGCATGAGCAGTTCTTC
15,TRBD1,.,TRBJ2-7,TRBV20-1,CSARVAGQVKDEQYF,TGCAGTGCTAGAGTCGCTGGACAGGTCAAAGACGAGCAGTACTTC
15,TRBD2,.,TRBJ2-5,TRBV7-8,CASSLARTSGGTQYF,TGTGCCAGCAGCTTAGCGCGGACTAGCGGGGGGACCCAGTACTTC
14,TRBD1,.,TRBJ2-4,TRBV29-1,CSVLPTGAGNIQYF,TGCAGCGTTCTACCGACAGGGGCAGGGAACATTCAGTACTTC
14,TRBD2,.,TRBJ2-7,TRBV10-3,CAINRTSDSYEQYF,TGTGCCATCAATAGGACTAGCGACTCCTACGAGCAGTACTTC
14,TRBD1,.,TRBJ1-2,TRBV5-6,CASSPGTGLYGYTF,TGTGCCAGCAGCCCTGGGACAGGACTCTATGGCTACACCTTC
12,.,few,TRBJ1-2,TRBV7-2,CASSWANYGYTF,TGTGCCAGCAGCTGGGCTAACTATGGCTACACCTTC
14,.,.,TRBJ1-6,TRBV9,CASSPGLQNSPLHF,TGTGCCAGCAGTCCGGGACTCCAAAATTCACCCCTCCACTTT
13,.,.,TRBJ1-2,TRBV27,CASSLSIDYGYTF,TGTGCCAGCAGTTTATCGATCGACTATGGCTACACCTTC
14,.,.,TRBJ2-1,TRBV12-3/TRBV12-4,CARGPMLQRYEQFF,TGTGCCAGAGGTCCCATGCTCCAGAGGTATGAGCAGTTCTTC
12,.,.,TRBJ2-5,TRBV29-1,CSVKGQIETQYF,TGCAGCGTTAAAGGACAGATAGAGACCCAGTACTTC
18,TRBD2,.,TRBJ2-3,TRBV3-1,CASRAGTSGSNPSGTQYF,TGTGCCAGCAGAGCCGGGACTAGCGGGAGTAATCCCTCCGGGACGCAGTATTTT
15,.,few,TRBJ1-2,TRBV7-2,CASSEIQGSSYGYTF,TGTGCCAGCAGCGAAATACAGGGATCTTCCTATGGCTACACCTTC